The rows below give T cell receptor beta chains drawn from one sample of a study of T cell clones after liver transplantation. The protocol was immunoSEQ multiplex PCR, while the TCRdb copy is restricted to in-frame clones and leaves out a portion. Among around 43,000 clones listed, around 84% were seen once. Sample: CD4+ T cells from blood, taken 24 months after liver transplant. The receptors were sampled from a human patient who received a liver transplant. These T cells may partly come from the graft donor. Each CDR3 is given with its conserved first and last residue. A D gene is named only where the DNA matches it firmly. Not every row has a clone size; where given, it reads once, few, many or a size class.

>TRBV7-3|TRBJ2-1|.|.
CASSSYDPSSYNEQFF
TGTGCCAGCAGCTCATATGACCCTAGCTCCTACAATGAGCAGTTCTTC
>TRBV30|TRBJ1-1|.|.
CAWSTTSSTLAEAFF
TGTGCCTGGAGTACCACTTCCTCCACCTTGGCTGAAGCTTTCTTT
>TRBV14|TRBJ2-7|.|.
CASSQDRVGGREQYF
TGTGCCAGCAGCCAAGATCGTGTGGGGGGCCGGGAGCAGTACTTC
>TRBV27|TRBJ1-5|.|once
CASSRLSGGNQPQHF
TGTGCCAGCAGTAGGTTATCAGGGGGCAATCAGCCCCAGCATTTT
>TRBV5-4|TRBJ1-2|TRBD1|.
CASSSGQGVYGYTF
TGTGCCAGCAGCTCGGGACAGGGCGTCTATGGCTACACCTTC
>TRBV5-6|TRBJ2-5|.|.
CASSSPGVHETQYF
TGTGCCAGCAGCTCCCCGGGGGTTCATGAGACCCAGTACTTC
>TRBV27|TRBJ2-3|.|.
CVSRGLGSKDTQYF
TGTGTCAGCAGAGGTTTGGGGAGTAAAGATACGCAGTATTTT
>TRBV28|TRBJ2-3|.|.
CASTPHGPGSGERQYF
TGTGCCAGCACCCCCCATGGGCCAGGGAGTGGGGAGAGGCAGTATTTT
>TRBV4-1|TRBJ1-4|.|.
CASSQRTQGLREKLFF
TGCGCCAGCAGCCAACGCACCCAGGGGTTGCGGGAAAAACTGTTTTTT
>TRBV2|TRBJ1-5|.|few
CASRNSNQPQHF
TGTGCCAGCCGGAATAGCAATCAGCCCCAGCATTTT
>TRBV2|TRBJ2-5|.|once
CASSGDRARETQYF
TGTGCCAGCAGCGGGGACCGAGCCAGGGAGACCCAGTACTTC
>TRBV7-2|TRBJ2-6|.|.
CASSFGGYGANVLTF
TGTGCCAGCAGCTTCGGGGGTTACGGGGCCAACGTCCTGACTTTC
>TRBV6-1|TRBJ2-7|TRBD2|.
CASSGGTSRYEQYF
TGTGCCAGCAGTGGGGGGACTAGCAGATACGAGCAGTACTTC
>TRBV6-5|TRBJ2-7|.|.
CASSLGDTRGEQYF
TGTGCCAGCAGCTTAGGGGACACTCGGGGCGAGCAGTACTTC
>TRBV5-1|TRBJ2-7|TRBD1|.
CASSSGTGVHEQYF
TGCGCCAGCAGCTCTGGGACAGGGGTACACGAGCAGTACTTC
>TRBV5-1|TRBJ2-5|TRBD1|.
CASTAGGGETQYF
TGCGCCAGCACGGCAGGGGGTGGGGAGACCCAGTACTTC
>TRBV2|TRBJ1-1|.|.
CASSGQVNTEAFF
TGTGCCAGCAGTGGACAGGTGAACACTGAAGCTTTCTTT
>TRBV18|TRBJ1-4|.|.
CASSPEVAREEKLFF
TGTGCCAGCTCACCGGAAGTGGCCCGCGAGGAAAAACTGTTTTTT
>TRBV9|TRBJ1-4|.|.
CASSPQWTSNEKLFF
TGTGCCAGCAGCCCTCAATGGACGTCTAATGAAAAACTGTTTTTT
>TRBV7-9|TRBJ2-2|TRBD1|.
CASSPGDRATGELFF
TGTGCCAGCAGCCCAGGGGACAGGGCCACCGGGGAGCTGTTTTTT
>TRBV25-1|TRBJ2-5|.|.
CASSESRATGILETQYF
TGTGCCAGCAGTGAAAGTCGGGCGACCGGGATCCTAGAGACCCAGTACTTC
>TRBV27|TRBJ1-4|TRBD1|.
CASRRQGAANEKLFF
TGTGCCAGCAGGCGACAGGGGGCGGCTAATGAAAAACTGTTTTTT
>TRBV7-2|TRBJ2-7|.|.
CASSFNSYEQYF
TGTGCCAGCAGTTTCAATTCTTACGAGCAGTACTTC
>TRBV7-3|TRBJ1-3|.|once
CASSLNGPSLGGNTIYF
TGTGCCAGCAGCTTAAATGGCCCTTCTCTGGGCGGAAACACCATATATTTT
>TRBV6-1|TRBJ2-6|TRBD1|.
CATRGPGANVLTF
TGTGCCACCAGGGGGCCTGGGGCCAACGTCCTGACTTTC
>TRBV19|TRBJ2-1|.|.
CASKPIGVGSYNEQFF
TGTGCCAGTAAGCCCATCGGGGTAGGATCCTACAATGAGCAGTTCTTC
>TRBV5-1|TRBJ1-5|TRBD1|.
CASSLEEGAGQPQHF
TGCGCCAGCAGCTTGGAGGAGGGGGCCGGTCAGCCCCAGCATTTT
>TRBV6-5|TRBJ1-2|.|.
CASSYSRAAGGYTF
TGTGCCAGCAGTTACTCGAGGGCAGCCGGCGGCTACACCTTC
>TRBV2|TRBJ1-5|.|.
CASTPGGVGGNQPQHF
TGTGCCAGCACCCCAGGAGGTGTAGGAGGCAATCAGCCCCAGCATTTT
>TRBV30|TRBJ1-5|TRBD1|.
CAWGDRADQPQHF
TGTGCCTGGGGAGACAGGGCTGATCAGCCCCAGCATTTT
>TRBV27|TRBJ2-4|.|.
CASSYYRGFGDIQYF
TGTGCCAGCAGCTATTATCGGGGTTTCGGAGACATTCAGTACTTC
>TRBV11-3|TRBJ2-1|.|once
CASSLNGQREGFDEQFF
TGTGCCAGCAGCTTAAACGGACAGCGAGAGGGGTTTGATGAGCAGTTCTTC
>TRBV29-1|TRBJ2-2|.|.
CSATGLNTGELFF
TGCAGCGCAACAGGGTTGAACACCGGGGAGCTGTTTTTT
>TRBV28|TRBJ1-1|.|.
CATKTEFSTEAFF
TGTGCCACCAAAACAGAGTTTAGTACTGAAGCTTTCTTT
>TRBV20-1|TRBJ2-5|.|.
CSARVGETQYF
TGCAGTGCTAGAGTGGGGGAGACCCAGTACTTC
>TRBV30|TRBJ2-7|TRBD2|.
CAWTTGSGITYEQYF
TGTGCCTGGACGACGGGTAGCGGGATTACCTACGAGCAGTACTTC
>TRBV4-2|TRBJ2-5|.|.
CASSQSLGVETQYF
TGTGCCAGCAGCCAATCTCTCGGAGTGGAGACCCAGTACTTC
>TRBV7-3|TRBJ2-1|.|.
CASSFLVGGPYNEQFF
TGTGCCAGCAGCTTTTTAGTGGGGGGACCTTACAATGAGCAGTTCTTC
>TRBV6-1|TRBJ1-5|.|once
CASSEKTVGTGLKGNQPQHF
TGTGCCAGCAGTGAAAAAACGGTCGGGACCGGTCTAAAAGGCAATCAGCCCCAGCATTTT
>TRBV7-2|TRBJ1-6|.|.
CASSPGLGFNSPLHF
TGTGCCAGCAGCCCAGGTCTGGGATTCAATTCACCCCTCCACTTT
>TRBV7-6|TRBJ1-1|.|few
CASSLVLNTEAFF
TGTGCCAGCAGCTTAGTTCTGAACACTGAAGCTTTCTTT